This TCR beta chain came from a study of blood T cell repertoires in COVID-19. The overall study: Sites in the United States, Italy and Spain provided acute and convalescent COVID-19 samples.

The CDR3 is 13 residues long. CDR1 and CDR2 (germline): SGHRS, YFSETQ. The V gene end was trimmed by 2 bases and the J gene end by 6 bases; junction bases not matched to a gene: 4. Profiled with immunoSEQ multiplex PCR; TCRdb holds only in-frame clones, not every one. The data show over 70,000 clones, around 69% seen once. The source of this sequence is a man between 65 and 85 years old with active or convalescent COVID-19. The sequenced material came from peripheral blood. The gene calls are TRBV5-1 and TRBJ1-1, with 7 bases aligning to TRBD1. CDR3 in DNA: TGCGCCAGCAGCTTCACAGGGGAAGCTGAAGCTTTCTTT. Its protein is CASSFTGEAEAFF.